The 31 T cell receptor beta chains below come from one sample, sequenced in a study of T cell repertoires in cytomegalovirus infection. Antigen specificity for these receptors is unknown. TCRdb passed the reads through MiXCR, listing each CDR3 protein once. The sample has 55,000 to 70,000 distinct CDR3 sequences; approximately 22% are singletons. The sample was PBMCs, sequenced either directly or after in vitro stimulation (not recorded which). The receptor set was obtained from a human donor in good health (CMV status not recorded). Some clones in this sample may be carry-over from other donors' samples.

On this clonotype itself: Sequence at one end of the junction differs from germline and may be a read error. The chain uses TRBV6-5 and TRBJ1-3; D is perhaps TRBD1 (5 bases). CDR1 is MNHEY, CDR2 SVGAGI, per germline. The CDR3 has 15 residues. DNA for the CDR3: TGTGCCAGCAGTTATACCGGGACCTCTGGAGACACCATATATTTT. Translation gives CASSYTGTSGDTIYF.

With respect to this clonotype: The junction departs from the called germline gene at one end, perhaps through a read error. The chain employs TRBV6-1 and TRBJ2-2; no firm D call. This CDR3 is built from 14 residues. Germline CDR1 MNHNS, CDR2 SASEGT. CDR3 amino acids: CASSEAVSTRELFF. CDR3 sequence (DNA): TGTGCCAGCAGTGAAGCCGTATCCACCAGGGAGCTGTTTTTT.

At least ten counts were recorded for this clonotype. The chain is built from TRBV28 and TRBJ2-2; D ambiguous. V lost 2 bases to trimming and J lost 2 bases, with 24 bases between them. The CDR3 sequence is 20 residues long. Germline V gene data show CDR1 as MDHEN and CDR2 as SYDVKM. CDR3 protein: CASSLVGQEIILPNTGELFF. The CDR3, as DNA: TGTGCCAGCAGTTTAGTAGGGCAGGAGATCATACTTCCAAACACCGGGGAGCTGTTTTTT. The full variable domain, in which reference TRBV28 and TRBJ2-2 provide the parts outside the CDR3, is DVKVTQSSRYLVKRTGEKVFLECVQDMDHENMFWYRQDPGLGLRLIYFSYDVKMKEKGDIPEGYSVSREKKERFSLILESASTNQTSMYLCASSLVGQEIILPNTGELFFGEGSRLTVL.

This clonotype was counted a few times. The rearrangement links TRBV28 to TRBJ2-5; tentatively, D is TRBD2 (5 bases). V was trimmed by 7 bases and J by 7 bases, leaving 16 bases between them. Germline V gene lookup returns CDR1 MDHEN and CDR2 SYDVKM. The CDR3 contains 13 residues. In DNA form, the CDR3 reads TGTGCCAGCACCCAGATTGAGGCGGGGACCCAGTACTTC. It yields the protein CASTQIEAGTQYF.

The sample holds many counts of this clonotype. The chain joins TRBV7-2 to TRBJ2-3; a weak D match, TRBD2 (6 bases). The CDR3 runs 16 residues. CDR1 SGHTA and CDR2 FQGNSA come from the germline V gene. The V end lost 5 bases, the J end lost 0 bases, and 15 bases lay between the germline ends. In DNA, the CDR3 is TGTGCCAGCAGCCCCTTAGCGGACCTAAGCACAGATACGCAGTATTTT. Translation gives CASSPLADLSTDTQYF.

The chain uses TRBV20-1 and TRBJ2-3; D is undetermined. V lost 3 bases to trimming and J lost 6 bases, with 13 bases between them. Germline-derived CDR1 and CDR2 are DFQATT and SNEGSKA (reference sequence). This CDR3 spans 13 amino acids. The CDR3 sequence is CSASGYLRDTQYF. CDR3 DNA sequence: TGCAGTGCTAGTGGGTACCTGCGGGATACGCAGTATTTT.

About this clonotype: A read error may explain this, as a much larger clone is one base away. The chain combines TRBV7-3 with TRBJ2-3; D is unresolved. The CDR3 has 13 amino acids. Trimming took off 2 bases at V and 4 bases at J, with 7 bases between the two ends. Germline CDR1 is SGHTA and CDR2 is FQGTGA. The CDR3 protein is CASSLSPADTQYF. Here the CDR3 DNA reads TGTGCCAGCAGCTTATCACCGGCAGATACGCAGTATTTT. Full variable domain (missing parts from reference TRBV7-3 and TRBJ2-3): GAGVSQTPSNKVTEKGKYVELRCDPISGHTALYWYRQSLGQGPEFLIYFQGTGAADDSGLPNDRFFAVRPEGSVSTLKIQRTERGDSAVYLCASSLSPADTQYFGPGTRLTVL.

This chain connects TRBV9 to TRBJ1-1, with D perhaps TRBD1 (5 bases). Germline-derived CDR1 and CDR2 are SGDLS and YYNGEE. Trimming left V 1 base short and J 0 bases short, with 7 bases between. This CDR3 is 14 amino acids long. CDR3 sequence reads: CASSVRGLNTEAFF. The CDR3 nucleotides are TGTGCCAGCAGCGTAAGGGGCCTGAACACTGAAGCTTTCTTT.

The genes are TRBV18 and TRBJ2-7, with 7 bases matching TRBD2. The CDR3 spans 13 residues. The ends lost 4 bases at V and 4 bases at J; junction bases unmatched: 4. Germline CDR1 is KGHSH and CDR2 is LQKENI. Written as DNA, the CDR3 is TGTGCCAGCTCACTACTAGCGAGGTACGAGCAGTACTTC. Its translation is CASSLLARYEQYF.

The chain carries TRBV20-1 and TRBJ2-1; D might be TRBD1 (6 bases). Germline V gene sequence: CDR1 DFQATT, CDR2 SNEGSKA (reference sequence). This CDR3 comprises 14 residues. Trimming took off 4 bases at V and 6 bases at J, with 16 bases between the two ends. The CDR3 sequence is CSATGTLALNEQFF. Here the CDR3 DNA reads TGCAGTGCTACCGGGACATTGGCCCTCAATGAGCAGTTCTTC.

This clonotype appeared a few times. This chain uses TRBV6-2 or TRBV6-3 with TRBJ2-5; D is perhaps TRBD2 (6 bases). This CDR3 spans 13 amino acids. CDR1 is MNHEY, CDR2 SVGEGT, per germline. V shed 0 bases and J shed 5 bases, with 7 bases lying between them. The CDR3 here is CASSYSTRETQYF. CDR3 DNA: TGTGCCAGCAGTTACTCGACTAGGGAGACCCAGTACTTC.

The chain is built from TRBV4-3 and TRBJ2-7; D is unclear. The CDR3 is 14 amino acids. Trimming took 1 base from V and 3 from J, leaving 10 bases between them. Germline-derived CDR1 and CDR2 are LGHNA and YSLEER. CDR3 protein: CASSQGYAFYEQYF. CDR3 in DNA: TGCGCCAGCAGCCAAGGCTACGCCTTCTACGAGCAGTACTTC.

This clonotype was seen a handful of times. The chain carries TRBV6-5 and TRBJ2-1, with 7 nucleotides matching TRBD2. Germline CDR1 and CDR2: MNHEY and SVGAGI. This CDR3 has 15 amino acids. With V trimmed by 0 bases and J by 5 bases, 4 bases remained unmatched. The CDR3 coding sequence is TGTGCCAGCAGTTACTCGTCTAGCGGCGACAATGAGCAGTTCTTC. It encodes CASSYSSSGDNEQFF.

This clonotype was seen repeatedly, ten times or more. V is TRBV7-2 and J is TRBJ2-1; 9 bases fit TRBD1. This CDR3 has 15 amino acids. The germline V gene has CDR1 SGHTA and CDR2 FQGNSA. The J segment lost 2 bases and the V segment lost 1 base, leaving 0 bases of the junction unmatched. The CDR3 loop reads CASSLGQGAYNEQFF. DNA for the CDR3: TGTGCCAGCAGCTTAGGACAGGGGGCCTACAATGAGCAGTTCTTC.

There are many counts of this clonotype. This chain links TRBV6-6 with TRBJ2-3; TRBD1 matches 10 bases. The CDR3 has 13 residues. Trimming took 0 bases from V and 11 from J; bases not matched to a gene: 2. Germline CDR1 MNHNY, CDR2 SVGAGI (reference sequence). In DNA, the CDR3 is TGTGCCAGCAGTTACTCAGGGACAGGGGAGCAGTATTTT. Residues: CASSYSGTGEQYF.

The genes are TRBV30 and TRBJ1-1, with D uncertain. The length of the CDR3 is 12 residues. V lost 2 bases and J 3 bases, leaving 7 bases between the germline ends. Looked up from germline, CDR1 is GTSNPN and CDR2 is SVGIG (reference sequence). The CDR3: CAWSRLDTEAFF. CDR3 bases: TGTGCCTGGAGTAGATTGGACACTGAAGCTTTCTTT.

This clonotype was picked up many times. The DNA of the CDR3 is TGTGCCAGCAGTTATGTTCCGAGGAACACTGAAGCTTTCTTT. Its protein product is CASSYVPRNTEAFF. The chain has TRBV6-2 or TRBV6-3 and TRBJ1-1; D ambiguous. The V gene lost 3 bases and the J gene lost 1 base, with 9 bases spanning the gap. The CDR3 spans 14 residues. The germline CDR1 and CDR2 sequences are MNHEY and SVGEGT.

This clonotype appeared many times. The chain combines TRBV7-8 with TRBJ2-7; the D gene is possibly TRBD2 (6 bases). This CDR3 spans 13 amino acids. Germline lookup yields CDR1 SGHVS and CDR2 FQNEAQ. V lost 6 bases to trimming and J lost 1 base, with 10 bases between them. The CDR3 nucleotides are TGTGCCAGCAGTCCCGGGACTTCCTACGAGCAGTACGTC. Translated: CASSPGTSYEQYV.

Many counts were recorded for this clonotype. J is TRBJ2-1 and V is TRBV6-6; D ambiguous. CDR1 MNHNY and CDR2 SVGAGI come from the germline V gene (reference sequence). The V end was cut by 0 bases, the J end by 6 bases, with 12 bases between. The CDR3 sequence is 15 residues long. The CDR3 is CASSYSLEAVNEQFF. The CDR3 DNA reads TGTGCCAGCAGTTACTCCCTAGAAGCAGTCAATGAGCAGTTCTTC.

The chain is built from TRBV20-1 and TRBJ2-1; 12 bases match TRBD1. Germline V gene data show CDR1 as DFQATT and CDR2 as SNEGSKA (reference sequence). This CDR3 region has 14 residues. V was clipped by 4 bases and J by 6 bases; unmatched bases: 4. CDR3 in DNA: TGCAGTGCTACCGGGACAGGGGGCTTCAATGAGCAGTTCTTC. The encoded protein is CSATGTGGFNEQFF.

V usage is TRBV15 and J usage is TRBJ2-1; maybe TRBD2 (5 bases). This CDR3 is 15 amino acids long. Trimming removed 3 bases at V and 0 bases at J, with 9 bases between. Germline V gene sequence: CDR1 LNHNV, CDR2 YYDKDF (reference sequence). The CDR3 here is CATSREVNSYNEQFF. The CDR3 region has the DNA TGTGCCACCAGCAGGGAGGTTAACTCCTACAATGAGCAGTTCTTC.

This clonotype was recorded at least ten times. This chain connects TRBV7-2 to TRBJ1-1; 8 bases fit TRBD1. Trimming took 6 bases from V and 1 from J; bases not matched to a gene: 13. The CDR3 has 17 residues. Looked up from germline, CDR1 is SGHTA and CDR2 is FQGNSA. The CDR3 sequence: CASRQPGRGLGNTEAFF. In DNA, the CDR3 is TGTGCCAGCAGGCAGCCGGGCAGGGGGCTGGGGAACACTGAAGCTTTCTTT. Based on the CDR3 plus reference TRBV7-2 and TRBJ1-1, the full variable domain is GAGVSQSPSNKVTEKGKDVELRCDPISGHTALYWYRQSLGQGLEFLIYFQGNSAPDKSGLPSDRFSAERTGGSVSTLTIQRTQQEDSAVYLCASRQPGRGLGNTEAFFGQGTRLTVV.

V and J are TRBV6-5 and TRBJ1-1, with TRBD1 as a possible D gene (5 bases). Germline V gene data show CDR1 as MNHEY and CDR2 as SVGAGI. V lost 0 bases to trimming and J lost 6 bases, with 8 bases between them. This CDR3 is built from 13 residues. In DNA, the CDR3 is TGTGCCAGCAGTTACTCAGGGGCTCCTGAAGCTTTCTTT. Protein: CASSYSGAPEAFF.

This clonotype was seen at least ten times. The rearrangement links TRBV4-2 to TRBJ2-7; maybe TRBD2 (5 bases). The CDR3 consists of 14 residues. The germline CDR1 and CDR2 sequences are LGHNA and YNFKEQ. Trimming left V 3 bases short and J 2 bases short, with 11 bases between. CDR3 loop: CASSHTLAPYEQYF. The CDR3 DNA follows: TGTGCCAGCAGCCATACGCTAGCTCCCTACGAGCAGTACTTC.

This clonotype has only a few counts. This sequence joins TRBV4-3 and TRBJ1-6; TRBD1 agrees at 9 bases. Trimming at V came to 1 base and at J to 17 bases, leaving 15 bases not matched to a gene. Germline CDR1 is LGHNA and CDR2 is YSLEER. The CDR3 length is 16 residues. The CDR3 DNA reads TGCGCCAGCAGCCAAGGGGTCCGTGGACAGGGGCACCGAATCCACTTT. This codes for CASSQGVRGQGHRIHF.

The CDR3 nucleotides read TGCGCCAGCAGCCGTCCCGGTTCCTCCTACGAGCAGTACTTC. Encoded protein: CASSRPGSSYEQYF. This chain links TRBV5-1 with TRBJ2-7; no firm D call. The germline CDR1 and CDR2 sequences are SGHRS and YFSETQ. The CDR3 has 14 amino acids. V lost 4 bases, J lost 0 bases, and 11 bases lay in between.

This CDR3 reads CASSENSGANVLTF. The CDR3 DNA reads as TGTGCCAGCTCAGAAAACTCTGGGGCCAACGTCCTGACTTTC. The chain recombines TRBV12-3 or TRBV12-4 with TRBJ2-6; D is unresolved. V lost 8 bases and J 0 bases, leaving 8 bases between the germline ends. The CDR3 covers 14 residues.

The genes are TRBV6-2 or TRBV6-3 and TRBJ2-1, with TRBD2 matching 10 bases. The length of the CDR3 is 15 residues. The ends lost 5 bases at V and 7 bases at J; junction bases unmatched: 8. In germline, CDR1 is MNHEY, CDR2 SVGEGT. The CDR3 DNA follows: TGTGCCAGCAGTGAAACTAGCGGGGCAGCAAATGAGCAGTTCTTC. It is translated as CASSETSGAANEQFF.

The J gene is TRBJ2-1, the V gene TRBV7-2; the D is unclear. The germline CDR1 and CDR2 sequences are SGHTA and FQGNSA. Trimming cost V 5 bases and J 13 bases, with 21 bases left between them. The CDR3 length is 14 residues. The CDR3 nucleotides read TGTGCCAGCAGCCCCCCCGCCTCGCTATCCTTACAGTTCTTC. This sequence encodes CASSPPASLSLQFF.

Only a few counts were recorded for this clonotype. The chain carries TRBV5-1 and TRBJ2-7, with a possible D match to TRBD1 (6 bases). The CDR3 is 14 residues long. V shed 2 bases and J shed 4 bases, with 13 bases lying between them. Per germline, CDR1 SGHRS and CDR2 YFSETQ. The CDR3 here is CASSLTRGPYEQYF. Here the CDR3 DNA reads TGCGCCAGCAGCTTAACCAGGGGCCCTTACGAGCAGTACTTC.

The CDR3 protein is CASSVGMPVSGGYTF. CDR3 DNA sequence: TGTGCCAGCAGCGTAGGCATGCCGGTCTCTGGGGGCTACACCTTC. The rearrangement uses TRBV9 and TRBJ1-2, with unresolved D. The germline V and J ends were trimmed by 0 bases and 8 bases, with 17 bases remaining between them. The CDR3 contains 15 residues. Germline V gives CDR1 SGDLS, CDR2 YYNGEE. Drawing the rest from reference TRBV9 and TRBJ1-2, the complete variable domain is DSGVTQTPKHLITATGQRVTLRCSPRSGDLSVYWYQQSLDQGLQFLIQYYNGEERAKGNILERFSAQQFPDLHSELNLSSLELGDSALYFCASSVGMPVSGGYTFGSGTRLTVV.